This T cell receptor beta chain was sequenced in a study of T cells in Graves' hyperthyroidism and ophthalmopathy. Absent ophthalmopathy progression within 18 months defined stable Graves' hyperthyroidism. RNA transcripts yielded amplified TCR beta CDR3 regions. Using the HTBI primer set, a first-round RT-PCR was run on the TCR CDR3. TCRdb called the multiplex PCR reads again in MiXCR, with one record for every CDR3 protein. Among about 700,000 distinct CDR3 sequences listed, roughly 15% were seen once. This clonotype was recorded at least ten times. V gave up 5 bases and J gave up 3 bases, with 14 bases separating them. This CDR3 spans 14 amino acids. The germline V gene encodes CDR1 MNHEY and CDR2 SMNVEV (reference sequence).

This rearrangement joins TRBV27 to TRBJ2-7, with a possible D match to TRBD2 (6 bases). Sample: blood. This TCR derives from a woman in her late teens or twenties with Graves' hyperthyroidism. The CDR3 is CASSPVTSIYEQYF. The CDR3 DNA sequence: TGTGCCAGCAGTCCGGTGACTAGTATCTACGAGCAGTACTTC.